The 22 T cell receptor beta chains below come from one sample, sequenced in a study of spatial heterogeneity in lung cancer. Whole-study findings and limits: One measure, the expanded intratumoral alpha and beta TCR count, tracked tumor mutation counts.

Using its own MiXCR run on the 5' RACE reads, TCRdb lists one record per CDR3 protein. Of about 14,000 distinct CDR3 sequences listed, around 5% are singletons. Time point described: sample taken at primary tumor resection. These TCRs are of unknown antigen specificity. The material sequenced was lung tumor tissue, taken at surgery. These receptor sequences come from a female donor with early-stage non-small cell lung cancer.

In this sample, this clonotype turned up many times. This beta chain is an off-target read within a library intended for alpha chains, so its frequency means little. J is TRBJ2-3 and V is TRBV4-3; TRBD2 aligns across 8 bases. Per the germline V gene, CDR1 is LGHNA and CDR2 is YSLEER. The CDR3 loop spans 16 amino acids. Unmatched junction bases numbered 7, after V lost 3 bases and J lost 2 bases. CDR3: CASSQALAGNTDTQYF. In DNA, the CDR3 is TGCGCCAGCAGCCAGGCATTAGCGGGAAACACAGATACGCAGTATTTT.

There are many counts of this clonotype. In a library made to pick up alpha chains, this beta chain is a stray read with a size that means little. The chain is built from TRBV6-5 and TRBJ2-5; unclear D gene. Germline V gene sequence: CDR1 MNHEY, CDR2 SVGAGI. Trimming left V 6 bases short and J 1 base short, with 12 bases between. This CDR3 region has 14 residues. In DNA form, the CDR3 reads TGTGCCAGCAGGGCCTCCGGGTCCCAAGAGACCCAGTACTTC. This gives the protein CASRASGSQETQYF.

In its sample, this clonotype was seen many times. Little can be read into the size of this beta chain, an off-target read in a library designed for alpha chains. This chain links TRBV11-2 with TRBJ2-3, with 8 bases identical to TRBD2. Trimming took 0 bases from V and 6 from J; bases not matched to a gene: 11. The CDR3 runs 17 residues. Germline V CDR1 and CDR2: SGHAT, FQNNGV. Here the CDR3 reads CASSLDRAGGHGDTQYF. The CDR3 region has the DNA TGTGCCAGCAGCTTAGATCGTGCGGGGGGTCATGGGGATACGCAGTATTTT.

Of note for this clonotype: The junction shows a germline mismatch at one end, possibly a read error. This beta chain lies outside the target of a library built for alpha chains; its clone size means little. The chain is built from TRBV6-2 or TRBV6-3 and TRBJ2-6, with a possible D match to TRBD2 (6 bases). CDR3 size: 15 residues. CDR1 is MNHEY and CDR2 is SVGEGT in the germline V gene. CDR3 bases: TGTGCGAGCAGTTCCGCGGGGTCTGGGGCCAACGTCCTGTCTTTC. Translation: CASSSAGSGANVLSF.

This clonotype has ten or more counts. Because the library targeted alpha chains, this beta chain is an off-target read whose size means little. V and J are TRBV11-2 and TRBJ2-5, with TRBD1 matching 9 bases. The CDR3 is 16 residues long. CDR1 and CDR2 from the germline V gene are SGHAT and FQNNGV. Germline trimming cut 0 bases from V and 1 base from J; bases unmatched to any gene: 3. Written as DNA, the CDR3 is TGTGCCAGCAGCTTAGATAAGGGACAGGGCCAAGAGACCCAGTACTTC. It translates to CASSLDKGQGQETQYF.

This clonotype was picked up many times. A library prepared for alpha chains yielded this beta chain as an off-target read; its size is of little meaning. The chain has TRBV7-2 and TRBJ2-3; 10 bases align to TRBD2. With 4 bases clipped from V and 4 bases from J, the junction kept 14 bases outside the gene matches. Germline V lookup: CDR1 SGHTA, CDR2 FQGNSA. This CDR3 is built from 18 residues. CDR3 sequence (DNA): TGTGCCAGCAGCTCATTAAGGGCTAGCGGGGGTTTGGCAGATACGCAGTATTTT. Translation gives CASSSLRASGGLADTQYF.

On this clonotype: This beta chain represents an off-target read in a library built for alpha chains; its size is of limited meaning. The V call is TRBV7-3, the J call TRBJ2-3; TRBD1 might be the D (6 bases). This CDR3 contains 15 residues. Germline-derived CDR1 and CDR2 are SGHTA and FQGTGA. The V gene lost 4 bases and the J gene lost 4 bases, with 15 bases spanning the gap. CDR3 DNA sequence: TGTGCCAGCAGCTCACGTGGACAGATCGCAGATACGCAGTATTTT. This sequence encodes CASSSRGQIADTQYF.

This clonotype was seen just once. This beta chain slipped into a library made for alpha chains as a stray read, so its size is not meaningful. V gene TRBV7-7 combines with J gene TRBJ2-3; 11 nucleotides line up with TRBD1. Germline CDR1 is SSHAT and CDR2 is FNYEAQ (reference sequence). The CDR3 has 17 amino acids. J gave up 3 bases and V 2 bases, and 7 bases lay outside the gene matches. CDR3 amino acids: CASSLSTGTGGTDTQYF. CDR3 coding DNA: TGTGCCAGCAGCTTATCCACCGGGACAGGGGGGACAGATACGCAGTATTTT.

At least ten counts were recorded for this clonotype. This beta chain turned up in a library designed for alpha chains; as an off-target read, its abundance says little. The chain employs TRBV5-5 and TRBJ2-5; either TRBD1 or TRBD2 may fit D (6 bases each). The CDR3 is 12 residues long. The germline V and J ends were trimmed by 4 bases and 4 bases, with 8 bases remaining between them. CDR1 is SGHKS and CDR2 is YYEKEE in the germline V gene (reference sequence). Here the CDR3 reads CASSRGVETQYF. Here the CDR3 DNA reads TGTGCCAGCAGCAGGGGGGTAGAGACCCAGTACTTC.

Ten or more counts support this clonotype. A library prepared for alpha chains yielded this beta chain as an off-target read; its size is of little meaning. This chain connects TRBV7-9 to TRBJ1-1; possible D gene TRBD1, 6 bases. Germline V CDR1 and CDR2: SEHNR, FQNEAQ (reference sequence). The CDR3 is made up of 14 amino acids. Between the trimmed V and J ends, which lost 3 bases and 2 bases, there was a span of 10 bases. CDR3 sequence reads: CASSFAGVNTEAFF. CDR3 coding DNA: TGTGCCAGCAGCTTTGCAGGGGTTAACACTGAAGCTTTCTTT.

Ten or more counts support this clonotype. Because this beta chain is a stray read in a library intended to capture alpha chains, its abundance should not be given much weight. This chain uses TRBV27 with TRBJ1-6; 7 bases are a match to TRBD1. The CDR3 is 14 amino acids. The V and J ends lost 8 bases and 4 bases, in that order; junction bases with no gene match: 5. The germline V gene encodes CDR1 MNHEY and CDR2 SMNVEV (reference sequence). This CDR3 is CASGDSDYNSPLHF. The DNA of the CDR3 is TGTGCCAGCGGGGACAGTGATTATAATTCACCCCTCCACTTT.

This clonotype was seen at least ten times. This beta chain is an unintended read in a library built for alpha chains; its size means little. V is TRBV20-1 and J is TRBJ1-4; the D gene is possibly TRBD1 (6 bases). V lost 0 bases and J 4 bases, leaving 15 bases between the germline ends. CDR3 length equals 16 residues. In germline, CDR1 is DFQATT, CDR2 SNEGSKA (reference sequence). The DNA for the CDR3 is TGCAGTGCTAGAGATCGAGGCGGACAGCTTAATGAAAAACTGTTTTTT. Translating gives CSARDRGGQLNEKLFF.

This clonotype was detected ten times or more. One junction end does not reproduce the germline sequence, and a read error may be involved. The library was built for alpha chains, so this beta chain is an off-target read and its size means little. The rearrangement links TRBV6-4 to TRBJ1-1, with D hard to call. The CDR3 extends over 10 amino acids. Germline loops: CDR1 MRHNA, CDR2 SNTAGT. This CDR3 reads CASKNPEAFF. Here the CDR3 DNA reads TGTGCCAGCAAGAACCCTGAAGCTTTCTTT.

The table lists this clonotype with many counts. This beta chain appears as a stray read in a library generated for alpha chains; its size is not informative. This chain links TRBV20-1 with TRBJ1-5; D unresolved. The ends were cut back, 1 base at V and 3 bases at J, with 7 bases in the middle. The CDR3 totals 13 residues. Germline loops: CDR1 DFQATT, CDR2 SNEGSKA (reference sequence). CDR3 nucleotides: TGCAGTGCTAGAGGGTCCCCCAATCAGCCCCAGCATTTT. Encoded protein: CSARGSPNQPQHF.

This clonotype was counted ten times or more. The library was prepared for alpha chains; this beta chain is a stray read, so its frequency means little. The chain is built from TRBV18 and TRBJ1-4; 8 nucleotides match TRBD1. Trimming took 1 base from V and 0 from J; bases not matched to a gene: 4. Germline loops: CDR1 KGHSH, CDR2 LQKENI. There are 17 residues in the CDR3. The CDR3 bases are TGTGCCAGCTCACCACATCCAGGGGGCCCAACTAATGAAAAACTGTTTTTT. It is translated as CASSPHPGGPTNEKLFF.

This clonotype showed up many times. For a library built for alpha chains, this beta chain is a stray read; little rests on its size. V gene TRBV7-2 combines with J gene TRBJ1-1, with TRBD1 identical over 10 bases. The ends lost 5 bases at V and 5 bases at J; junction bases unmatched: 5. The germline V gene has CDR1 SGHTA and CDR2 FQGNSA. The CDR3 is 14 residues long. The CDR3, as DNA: TGTGCCAGCAGCCGGACAGGGGGAGGGACTGAAGCTTTCTTT. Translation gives CASSRTGGGTEAFF.

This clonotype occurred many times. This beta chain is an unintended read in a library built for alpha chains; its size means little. CDR3: CASRSEALVTGELFF. In DNA, the CDR3 is TGTGCCAGCAGGAGTGAGGCGTTAGTGACCGGGGAGCTGTTTTTT. This sequence joins TRBV25-1 and TRBJ2-2, with D uncertain. This CDR3 region has 15 residues. Trimming shortened V by 6 bases and J by 5 bases, and 16 bases separated the two germline ends. Looked up from germline, CDR1 is MGHDK and CDR2 is SYGVNS.

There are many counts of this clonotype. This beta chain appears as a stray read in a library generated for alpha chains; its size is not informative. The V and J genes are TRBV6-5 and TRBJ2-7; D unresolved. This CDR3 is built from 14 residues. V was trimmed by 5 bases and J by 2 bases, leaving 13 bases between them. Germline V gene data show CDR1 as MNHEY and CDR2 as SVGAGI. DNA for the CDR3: TGTGCCAGCAGTAAGGGAAGGCAGGCCTACGAGCAGTACTTC. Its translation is CASSKGRQAYEQYF.

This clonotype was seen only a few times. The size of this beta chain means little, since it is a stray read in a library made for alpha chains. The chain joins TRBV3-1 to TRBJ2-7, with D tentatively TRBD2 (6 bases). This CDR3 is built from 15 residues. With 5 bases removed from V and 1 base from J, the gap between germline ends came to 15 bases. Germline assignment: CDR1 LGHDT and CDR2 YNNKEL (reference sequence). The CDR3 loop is CASSMGLGGSYEQYF. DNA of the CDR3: TGTGCCAGCAGCATGGGCCTCGGGGGTTCCTACGAGCAGTACTTC.

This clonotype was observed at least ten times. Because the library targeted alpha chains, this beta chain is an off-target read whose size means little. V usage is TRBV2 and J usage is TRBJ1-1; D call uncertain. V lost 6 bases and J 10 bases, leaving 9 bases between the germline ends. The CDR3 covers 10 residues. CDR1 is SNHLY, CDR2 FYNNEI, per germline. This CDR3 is CASRMVGAFF. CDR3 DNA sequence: TGTGCCAGCAGAATGGTCGGAGCTTTCTTT.

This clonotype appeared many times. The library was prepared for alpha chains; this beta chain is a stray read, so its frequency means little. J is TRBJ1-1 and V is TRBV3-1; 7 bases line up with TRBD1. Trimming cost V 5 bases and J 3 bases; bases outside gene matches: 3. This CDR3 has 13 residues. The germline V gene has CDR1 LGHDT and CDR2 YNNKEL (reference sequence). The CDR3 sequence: CASSDTGDTEAFF. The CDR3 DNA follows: TGTGCCAGCAGCGACACAGGGGACACTGAAGCTTTCTTT.

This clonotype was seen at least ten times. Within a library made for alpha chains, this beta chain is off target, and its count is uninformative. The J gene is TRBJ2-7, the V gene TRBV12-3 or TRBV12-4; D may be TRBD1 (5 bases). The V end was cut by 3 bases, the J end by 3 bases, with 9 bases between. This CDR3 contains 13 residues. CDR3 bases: TGTGCCAGCAGTTTTGGGCAGGGCTACGAGCAGTACTTC. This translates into CASSFGQGYEQYF.